This T cell receptor (beta chain) was found in a study of blood T cell repertoires in COVID-19. Whole-study context: Material from acute and convalescent COVID-19 was sourced from the United States, Italy and Spain. Sample material is recorded as cDNA or gDNA derived from T cells, B-cell-depleted T cells, or PBMCs.

Patients in Seattle were enrolled during active infection, then followed longitudinally. In the original analysis: Amplifying reference gene primers gave estimates of nucleated cell counts. Profiled with immunoSEQ multiplex PCR; TCRdb holds only in-frame clones, not every one. V and J calls and clone size are as listed in that table; D and trimming were resolved from the DNA. This sample has about 150,000 clones, with around 87% found just once. The table lists this clone with a few counts. Germline-derived CDR1 and CDR2 are SEHNR and FQNEAQ (reference sequence). Trimming pared 5 bases from V and 1 base from J, leaving 9 bases between. The CDR3 length is 14 residues.

Sequencing input: peripheral blood. The sequence was collected from a man in his sixties with COVID-19, enrolled during active disease. V and J are TRBV7-9 and TRBJ1-5; D ambiguous. The CDR3 protein is CASSNTRSNQPQHF. The DNA for the CDR3 is TGTGCCAGCAGCAATACCCGGAGCAATCAGCCCCAGCATTTT.